These T cell receptor beta chains were read from a single sample in a study of T cell changes during pregnancy in multiple sclerosis. Sequencing was performed with immunoSEQ multiplex PCR; in TCRdb, only in-frame clones are kept and a portion is missing. The repertoire holds tens of thousands of clones, with about nine tenths as singletons. The sequencing used CD4+ T cells from peripheral blood mononuclear cells, collected in the second trimester of pregnancy. Receptors were obtained from a female donor with multiple sclerosis, enrolled in a pregnancy study. The CDR3 runs from the conserved cysteine through the conserved F or W. The D gene is left open where the match is weak. Size is omitted from some rows. Given values are once, few, many or a class for expanded clones.

clone_size,d_call,cdr3_length,v_call,j_call,cdr3_aa,cdr3_nt
NA,TRBD2,13,TRBV29-1,TRBJ2-7,CSVGPSGSYEQYF,TGCAGCGTGGGCCCTAGCGGGAGCTACGAGCAGTACTTC
NA,TRBD2,18,TRBV5-1,TRBJ2-1,CASSQGLAGGLAYNEQFF,TGCGCCAGCAGCCAAGGACTAGCGGGGGGTCTTGCGTACAATGAGCAGTTCTTC
NA,NA,19,TRBV13,TRBJ2-2,CASSFEGTRSAGMAGELFF,TGTGCCAGCAGCTTCGAAGGCACCCGCTCTGCGGGCATGGCCGGGGAGCTGTTTTTT
NA,TRBD1,20,TRBV9,TRBJ2-2,CASSVEVGGVRQGGPGELFF,TGTGCCAGCAGCGTAGAGGTCGGGGGAGTGAGACAGGGGGGTCCCGGGGAGCTGTTTTTT
NA,NA,15,TRBV29-1,TRBJ1-2,CSVEDPEQGGYGYTF,TGCAGCGTTGAAGATCCAGAGCAGGGCGGCTATGGCTACACCTTC
NA,NA,16,TRBV5-6,TRBJ1-4,CASSFRTLSTNEKLFF,TGTGCCAGCAGCTTTCGGACACTTTCAACTAATGAAAAACTGTTTTTT
NA,TRBD1,14,TRBV28,TRBJ1-6,CASIETGGFKALHF,TGTGCCAGCATTGAGACAGGGGGTTTTAAAGCCCTCCACTTT
once,TRBD1,15,TRBV6-5,TRBJ1-4,CASSRRQGSDEKLFF,TGTGCCAGCAGTCGGCGACAGGGATCGGATGAAAAACTGTTTTTT
NA,TRBD2,16,TRBV6-1,TRBJ2-1,CASSASSGGSYNEQFF,TGTGCCAGCAGTGCCTCTAGCGGGGGTTCCTACAATGAGCAGTTCTTC
NA,NA,16,TRBV19,TRBJ1-1,CASSIGGGPLNTEAFF,TGTGCCAGTAGTATAGGAGGGGGACCGCTGAACACTGAAGCTTTCTTT
NA,TRBD2,16,TRBV4-2,TRBJ2-1,CASSQGVGLAGGRSFF,TGTGCCAGCAGCCAAGGGGTCGGACTAGCGGGAGGGAGGTCGTTCTTC
NA,NA,17,TRBV30,TRBJ1-6,CAWMESGTTAGDSPLHF,TGTGCCTGGATGGAATCCGGAACCACTGCGGGGGACTCACCCCTCCACTTT
NA,NA,13,TRBV5-1,TRBJ2-1,CASSLDPGNEQFF,TGCGCCAGCAGCTTGGATCCGGGCAATGAGCAGTTCTTC
NA,TRBD2,15,TRBV19,TRBJ2-3,CASSSSGASTDTQYF,TGTGCCAGTAGTTCTAGCGGGGCTAGCACAGATACGCAGTATTTT
few,TRBD1,13,TRBV25-1,TRBJ2-7,CATRQGESYEQYF,TGTGCCACACGCCAGGGGGAATCCTACGAGCAGTACTTC
NA,NA,13,TRBV5-4,TRBJ2-7,CASSEVSSYEQYF,TGTGCCAGCAGCGAGGTCAGTTCCTACGAGCAGTACTTC
NA,TRBD2,19,TRBV7-3,TRBJ2-2,CASSLKNSLGTTNTGELFF,TGTGCCAGCAGCTTAAAAAACTCTCTAGGGACTACGAACACCGGGGAGCTGTTTTTT
NA,TRBD2,16,TRBV7-8,TRBJ2-2,CASSPANGGLAGELFF,TGTGCCAGCAGTCCGGCCAACGGGGGGTTGGCCGGGGAGCTGTTTTTT
NA,NA,13,TRBV7-2,TRBJ2-7,CASSHGFTYEQYF,TGTGCCAGCAGTCACGGGTTCACCTACGAGCAGTACTTC
NA,NA,14,TRBV19,TRBJ1-5,CASTPPGFNQPQHF,TGTGCCAGTACTCCGCCAGGGTTCAATCAGCCCCAGCATTTT
NA,TRBD2,16,TRBV11-2,TRBJ2-1,CASSLNSGGARNEQFF,TGTGCCAGCAGCTTGAATAGCGGGGGGGCCCGGAATGAGCAGTTCTTC
NA,NA,16,TRBV7-2,TRBJ1-5,CASSLDSSLSNQPQHF,TGTGCCAGCAGCTTAGACAGTTCGTTGAGCAATCAGCCCCAGCATTTT
NA,NA,12,TRBV7-8,TRBJ2-1,CASSPRIDEQFF,TGTGCCAGCAGCCCGCGGATCGATGAGCAGTTCTTC
NA,NA,17,TRBV5-1,TRBJ2-2,CASSLGARSQNTGELFF,TGCGCCAGCAGCTTGGGGGCCCGGTCCCAAAACACCGGGGAGCTGTTTTTT
once,TRBD2,13,TRBV19,TRBJ2-2,CASSRTSVGELFF,TGTGCCAGTAGCCGTACTAGCGTCGGGGAGCTGTTTTTT
once,NA,14,TRBV9,TRBJ1-1,CASSVAGLNTEAFF,TGTGCCAGCAGCGTAGCTGGCCTGAACACTGAAGCTTTCTTT
NA,NA,14,TRBV19,TRBJ1-2,CASSMKGLLYGYTF,TGTGCCAGTAGTATGAAAGGACTCCTCTATGGCTACACCTTC
NA,TRBD2,14,TRBV7-8,TRBJ2-1,CASSPRTSPPEQFF,TGTGCCAGCAGCCCACGGACTAGCCCCCCTGAGCAGTTCTTC
NA,NA,15,TRBV7-2,TRBJ2-5,CASSLVAGAQETQYF,TGTGCCAGCAGCTTAGTCGCGGGGGCGCAAGAGACCCAGTACTTC
NA,TRBD2,16,TRBV5-1,TRBJ2-2,CASSSVSGGMPGELFF,TGCGCCAGCAGCTCGGTGAGCGGGGGTATGCCCGGGGAGCTGTTTTTT
NA,NA,16,TRBV19,TRBJ1-4,CASSITSLATNEKLFF,TGTGCCAGTAGTATCACTTCTCTTGCAACTAATGAAAAACTGTTTTTT
NA,NA,15,TRBV6-6,TRBJ1-5,CASSYSTAENQPQHF,TGTGCCAGCAGTTACTCTACAGCAGAAAATCAGCCCCAGCATTTT
NA,TRBD1,16,TRBV19,TRBJ1-3,CASSPTPGTAGNTIYF,TGTGCCAGTAGTCCGACCCCCGGGACAGCGGGAAACACCATATATTTT
NA,TRBD2,14,TRBV11-1,TRBJ2-1,CASSGTSGGGEQFF,TGTGCCAGCAGCGGGACTAGCGGGGGTGGTGAGCAGTTCTTC
NA,NA,14,TRBV5-1,TRBJ2-7,CASSFAAVPYEQYF,TGCGCCAGCAGCTTCGCGGCAGTTCCCTACGAGCAGTACTTC
NA,TRBD1,14,TRBV2,TRBJ1-1,CASSPDRKYTEAFF,TGTGCCAGCAGTCCGGACAGGAAGTACACTGAAGCTTTCTTT
once,NA,13,TRBV19,TRBJ2-4,CASTGQGKNIQYF,TGTGCCAGTACGGGCCAGGGGAAAAACATTCAGTACTTC
NA,NA,14,TRBV6-1,TRBJ2-3,CASNLVRTTDTQYF,TGTGCCAGCAATCTTGTGCGTACCACAGATACGCAGTATTTT
NA,NA,18,TRBV2,TRBJ1-5,CASKKRQLVPNSNQPQHF,TGTGCCAGCAAAAAAAGACAGTTAGTCCCAAATAGCAATCAGCCCCAGCATTTT
NA,NA,14,TRBV7-7,TRBJ2-6,CASSPDRGANVLTF,TGTGCCAGCAGCCCCGACAGAGGGGCCAACGTCCTGACTTTC
NA,TRBD1,15,TRBV27,TRBJ1-1,CASSLQGALNTEAFF,TGTGCCAGCAGTTTACAGGGGGCCCTGAACACTGAAGCTTTCTTT